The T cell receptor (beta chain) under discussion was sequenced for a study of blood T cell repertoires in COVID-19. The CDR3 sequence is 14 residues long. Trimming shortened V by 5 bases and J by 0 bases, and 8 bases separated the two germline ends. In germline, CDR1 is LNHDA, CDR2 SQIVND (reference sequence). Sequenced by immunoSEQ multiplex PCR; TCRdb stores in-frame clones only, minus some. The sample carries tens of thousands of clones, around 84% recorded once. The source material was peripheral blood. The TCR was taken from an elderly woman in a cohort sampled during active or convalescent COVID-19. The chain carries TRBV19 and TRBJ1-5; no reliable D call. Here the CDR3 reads CASSGQYSNQPQHF. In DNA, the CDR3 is TGTGCCAGTAGTGGCCAGTATAGCAATCAGCCCCAGCATTTT.